Reported below is one TCR beta chain. This clonotype was picked up a small number of times. The target of this receptor is not known. The sample holds no much larger clone one base away, and base qualities are not on file. These data originate in a study of blood T cells in healthy people across ages (dated by TCRdb to about 2015). Broadly, across the study: In model experiments, roughly one uniquely barcoded TCR beta cDNA molecule per two T cells was captured by template switching. The study measured age-related changes in TCR beta repertoire diversity using deep sequencing normalized with unique cDNA molecular identifiers. The donors were split into four age groups: young (average about 16 years), middle-aged (about 40), aged (more than 60) and long-lived (roughly 88). To avoid experimental bias, donors of different ages were spread randomly across the sequencing lanes. Two additional independent replicas of 1 million unique cDNA reads from the same blood draw were analyzed for two donors (one aged 18 to 30 and one aged 80 or older).

The V and J ends are trimmed by 6 bases and 13 bases, leaving 10 bases between them. For CDR1 and CDR2, the germline V gene (reference sequence) lists SEHNR and FQNEAQ. The CDR3 starts with the cysteine, ends with the phenylalanine, and has 10 residues. CDR3 DNA is the only sequence kept; it has 30 bases, read in frame from the first base. Study-level results and caveats: Observed TCR beta diversity per million T cells fell roughly linearly with age, and a significant reduction was already apparent by age roughly 40. Because donor CMV infection status was unknown, age-related changes in expanded clonotypes were potentially confounded. Observed TCR beta diversity correlated strongly with the percentage of naive T cells measured by flow cytometry. Compared with the aged group, more naive CD4+ T cells, fewer expanded clones and increased TCR diversity were shown by the long-lived group, suggesting age selection. Conclusive comparison of naive and antigen-experienced compartments was prevented by the profiling of bulk unsorted PBMCs. Estimates of total diversity based on one million sequenced T cells were considered lower bounds and underestimates.

The donors were 40 or so Caucasian individuals from Russia, aged 6 to 90 years, who were systemically healthy. Around 10 milliliters of peripheral blood were collected from each donor into EDTA-treated Vacutainer tubes. Ficoll-Paque density-gradient centrifugation was used to isolate PBMCs, with at least 7 million per sample. Total RNA was extracted from PBMCs with Trizol reagent, with at least 6 micrograms obtained per sample. For every donor, flow cytometry on a PBMC aliquot measured the percentage of naive CD45RAhigh/CD27high T cells. Library preparation used 5' RACE. The reads were generated on an Illumina HiSeq 2500. A second PCR of about 7 to 12 cycles was run with a J-beta primer mix and a sample-barcoded 5' primer. Each TCR beta cDNA molecule received a unique molecular identifier from a template-switch 5' adaptor carrying 12 random nucleotides. Each sample yielded at least 3 million CDR3-containing paired-end reads. The Mint cDNA synthesis kit, primed by a TRBC-specific oligonucleotide, was used to synthesize first-strand cDNA from all RNA. Following uracil-DNA glycosylase treatment, all cDNA underwent a first 18-cycle PCR with the universal primers M1SS and BC2_uni_R. Concerning the study's data processing: Normalization of each sample was performed by random selection of 1 million high-quality reads, each carrying a distinct molecular identifier. Reads sharing molecular identifiers were discarded rather than binned into consensus sequences. MiTCR, run with a Q25 quality threshold and the strictest error-elimination algorithm, handled CDR3 identification, clonotype clustering and error correction. Lower-bound total TCR beta diversity was estimated with a nonparametric unseen species model using Euler transformation. TCRdb applied fastp at Q25 and MiXCR to the public reads, then kept only in-frame beta chains. CDR3 protein duplicates are merged, each entry listing the most common genes and DNA. TCRdb assigned the V and J calls; the authors' analysis was not used. This sample holds 750,000 to 950,000 distinct CDR3 sequences; about 48% were observed only once. Approximately 40% of the sample belongs to the ten largest clones.

The sequence was collected from a man older than 75 in good health. Input material: blood. Recombination linked TRBV7-9 to TRBJ2-4; the D gene cannot be named for sure. The CDR3 reads CASSPRNQYF. The bases read TGTGCCAGCAGTCCCCGGAACCAGTACTTC.